This T cell receptor (beta chain) was found in a study of cytotoxic CD8 clonotypes in ibrutinib-treated CLL. Study details: Following treatment for a median approximately 12 months, range 6 to 36, response samples were then taken. Regarding the study as a whole: Sustained-remission patients were sampled at different times than progressing patients were.

V gave up 8 bases and J gave up 5 bases; unmatched junction bases: 7. Germline CDR1 and CDR2: LNHDA and SQIVND (reference sequence). The CDR3 loop spans 14 amino acids. Libraries were prepared by immunoSEQ multiplex PCR; TCRdb keeps only in-frame clonotypes and omits some of them. The table lists some 47,000 clones, roughly three fifths of them singletons. In the case of this clone: What it binds is unknown.

This chain connects TRBV19 to TRBJ2-3; the match to TRBD2 covers 10 bases. The clonotype was recovered from a human donor with chronic lymphocytic leukemia. Sample: PBMCs, taken after 24 months of ibrutinib treatment. The CDR3 spells CASCQRGGGDTQYF. DNA of the CDR3: TGTGCCAGTTGCCAGCGGGGGGGCGGAGATACGCAGTATTTT.